This T cell receptor beta chain was obtained from a study of human T cells and chemical hapten exposure. In the study overall: Investigators sensitized around 2 cm by around 2 cm of upper inner arm skin with 2% DPC. Study-wide findings and caveats: Patch test score tracked positively with PT1 expanded TCR counts.

The library put unique molecular identifiers onto individual cDNA molecules. TCRdb itself ran the RACE reads through MiXCR, one entry per CDR3 protein. The sample has 300,000 to 450,000 distinct CDR3 sequences, approximately 5.1% seen once; the top ten hold approximately 2.4%. Specified time point: pre-sensitization, week 0. Noted treatment: therapeutic diphenylcyclopropenone sensitization with weekly scalp DPC. J was trimmed by 3 bases and V by 5 bases; bases with no gene match: 10. Germline loops: CDR1 MNHEY, CDR2 SVGEGT. The CDR3 covers 15 residues. Ten or more counts support this clonotype. Its specificity is unknown.

The material sequenced was whole blood, taken in connection with sensitization to the hapten diphenylcyclopropenone (DPC). The receptor was derived from a woman in her forties or fifties with alopecia areata. Some clones in this sample may be carry-over from other donors' samples. The chain employs TRBV6-2 or TRBV6-3 and TRBJ2-7, with 7 bases identical to TRBD2. CDR3 nucleotide sequence: TGTGCCAGCAGTCCCCGGGAGCGGGGTAACTACGAGCAGTACTTC. Translated, it gives CASSPRERGNYEQYF.